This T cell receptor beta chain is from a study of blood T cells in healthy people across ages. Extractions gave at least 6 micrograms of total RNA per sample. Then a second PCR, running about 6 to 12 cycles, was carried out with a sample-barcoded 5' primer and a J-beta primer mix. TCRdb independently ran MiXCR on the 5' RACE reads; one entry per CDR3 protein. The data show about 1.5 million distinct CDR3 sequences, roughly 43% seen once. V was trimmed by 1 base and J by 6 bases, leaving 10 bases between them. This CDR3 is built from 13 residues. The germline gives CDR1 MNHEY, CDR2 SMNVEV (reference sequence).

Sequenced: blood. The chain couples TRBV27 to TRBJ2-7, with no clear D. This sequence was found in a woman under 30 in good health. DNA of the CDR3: TGTGCCAGCAGTTTATTTTACTCGGGCGAGCAGTACTTC. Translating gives CASSLFYSGEQYF.